Listed below are T cell receptor beta chains from one sample, sequenced in a study of blood T cell repertoires in COVID-19. This table comes from immunoSEQ multiplex PCR, and its TCRdb copy is limited to in-frame clones, with some not included. This table has 210,000 or so clones, 80% to 90% appearing once. Sequencing used peripheral blood. Every receptor here comes from a man aged 50-59 years with acute or convalescent COVID-19. Both conserved end residues are trimmed from each CDR3. Each record gives: V gene, J gene, clone size, CDR3 protein. Expanded clones are given a class, and other clones once, few, many or no size at all.

V gene: TRBV19
J gene: TRBJ2-1
clone size: few
CDR3 protein: ASRGVQGNSLYNEQF

V gene: TRBV6-2/TRBV6-3
J gene: TRBJ1-1
clone size: NA
CDR3 protein: ASSWGGSEAF

V gene: TRBV5-1
J gene: TRBJ1-1
clone size: NA
CDR3 protein: ASSPSRQGNTEAF

V gene: TRBV5-8
J gene: TRBJ1-3
clone size: NA
CDR3 protein: ASSSDRASGNTIY

V gene: TRBV6-6
J gene: TRBJ2-1
clone size: once
CDR3 protein: ASSLDRGLNEQF

V gene: TRBV6-1
J gene: TRBJ1-1
clone size: NA
CDR3 protein: ASSDGSVALREAF

V gene: TRBV3-1/TRBV3-2
J gene: TRBJ1-1
clone size: NA
CDR3 protein: ASSQDRGKKGNTEAF

V gene: TRBV4-1
J gene: TRBJ2-7
clone size: NA
CDR3 protein: ASSQEEGGLAESYEQY

V gene: TRBV3-1/TRBV3-2
J gene: TRBJ1-2
clone size: NA
CDR3 protein: ASSQEGGDYGYT

V gene: TRBV11-3
J gene: TRBJ2-3
clone size: NA
CDR3 protein: ASSPSANSLTDTQY

V gene: TRBV6-5
J gene: TRBJ1-1
clone size: NA
CDR3 protein: ASSSGNRMPLV

V gene: TRBV7-9
J gene: TRBJ1-6
clone size: NA
CDR3 protein: ASSPTTLGWNSPLH

V gene: TRBV18
J gene: TRBJ2-7
clone size: few
CDR3 protein: ASSPASGTSVNEQY

V gene: TRBV2
J gene: TRBJ2-7
clone size: NA
CDR3 protein: ASQEDRPYEQY

V gene: TRBV18
J gene: TRBJ1-2
clone size: NA
CDR3 protein: ASSPPASYGYGYT

V gene: TRBV14
J gene: TRBJ2-7
clone size: NA
CDR3 protein: ASGRGDYEQY

V gene: TRBV7-3
J gene: TRBJ2-1
clone size: NA
CDR3 protein: ASSLVAGSYNEQF

V gene: TRBV10-3
J gene: TRBJ2-3
clone size: NA
CDR3 protein: AISKGADTQY

V gene: TRBV5-3
J gene: TRBJ2-7
clone size: NA
CDR3 protein: ARSAGQGAEYEQY

V gene: TRBV7-3
J gene: TRBJ1-1
clone size: NA
CDR3 protein: ASSLFEGTEAF

V gene: TRBV19
J gene: TRBJ2-3
clone size: NA
CDR3 protein: ASRGASGGAGADTQY

V gene: TRBV11-2
J gene: TRBJ2-3
clone size: NA
CDR3 protein: ASSFRRGRSTDTQY

V gene: TRBV4-1
J gene: TRBJ2-5
clone size: NA
CDR3 protein: ASSLFLAVGGETQY

V gene: TRBV19
J gene: TRBJ1-6
clone size: NA
CDR3 protein: ASSMGGQSSYNSPLH

V gene: TRBV29-1
J gene: TRBJ2-2
clone size: NA
CDR3 protein: SVATGSTNTGELF

V gene: TRBV19
J gene: TRBJ1-2
clone size: NA
CDR3 protein: ASSVTGGPGGYT

V gene: TRBV2
J gene: TRBJ2-1
clone size: NA
CDR3 protein: ASSASGSTYNEQF

V gene: TRBV30
J gene: TRBJ1-2
clone size: NA
CDR3 protein: AWSEGARYGYT

V gene: TRBV19
J gene: TRBJ1-3
clone size: NA
CDR3 protein: ASSQGAAGNTIY

V gene: TRBV5-8
J gene: TRBJ1-1
clone size: NA
CDR3 protein: ASSSGQDSGGTEAF

V gene: TRBV5-1
J gene: TRBJ2-7
clone size: NA
CDR3 protein: ASSPQGWGEQY

V gene: TRBV6-2/TRBV6-3
J gene: TRBJ1-1
clone size: NA
CDR3 protein: ASSYSPHGRLQNTEAF

V gene: TRBV4-1
J gene: TRBJ2-2
clone size: once
CDR3 protein: ASSQHGGLAGNTGELF

V gene: TRBV2
J gene: TRBJ1-5
clone size: few
CDR3 protein: ASSGTGTGGSQPQH

V gene: TRBV7-9
J gene: TRBJ1-2
clone size: once
CDR3 protein: ASSLGTGGGYGYT

V gene: TRBV13
J gene: TRBJ1-2
clone size: few
CDR3 protein: ASSQTGTGDGYT

V gene: TRBV4-1
J gene: TRBJ1-6
clone size: NA
CDR3 protein: ASSLSDRGVDSPLH

V gene: TRBV30
J gene: TRBJ1-1
clone size: NA
CDR3 protein: AWSLDRGLGGEAF

V gene: TRBV20-1
J gene: TRBJ1-2
clone size: NA
CDR3 protein: SASIGAPGYGYT

V gene: TRBV18
J gene: TRBJ2-7
clone size: NA
CDR3 protein: ASSPAGQSYEQY

V gene: TRBV6-1
J gene: TRBJ1-2
clone size: NA
CDR3 protein: ASSEAGVSGYT

V gene: TRBV9
J gene: TRBJ1-2
clone size: NA
CDR3 protein: ASSDPTIANYGYT